The rows below give T cell receptor beta chains drawn from one sample of a study of blood T cells in healthy people across ages. TCRdb re-analysed the 5' RACE reads in MiXCR, keeping a single row per CDR3 protein. Of about a million distinct CDR3 sequences listed, roughly 47% are singletons. Material: blood. The source of these receptors is a woman aged 55-69 years in good health. Each CDR3 is given with its conserved first and last residue. A D gene is named only where the DNA matches it firmly. Clone size, where shown, is once, few, many, or a class for clones that have expanded.

V gene,D gene,clone size,J gene,CDR3 DNA,CDR3 protein
TRBV29-1,NA,NA,TRBJ1-1,TGCAGCGTTGTCTCAGGGTGGGGAGAAGCTTTCTTT,CSVVSGWGEAFF
TRBV7-2,TRBD1,few,TRBJ2-4,TGTGCCAGCAGCTTATGGGACAGGGTTGGCAATGAGCAGTACTTC,CASSLWDRVGNEQYF
TRBV2,NA,NA,TRBJ1-4,TGTGCCACCAGGGAGTTCAATGAAAAACTGTTTTTT,CATREFNEKLFF
TRBV5-1,NA,few,TRBJ1-1,TGCGCCAGCAGCCTGAGGGGGTTGTACACTGAAGCTTTCTTT,CASSLRGLYTEAFF
TRBV12-3/TRBV12-4,NA,NA,TRBJ2-3,TGTGCCAGCAGCGCAGAAACTAGAGATACGCAGTATTTT,CASSAETRDTQYF
TRBV12-3/TRBV12-4,NA,few,TRBJ1-2,TGTGCCAGCAGTCGAAGATCCGGCTACACCTTC,CASSRRSGYTF
TRBV28,NA,few,TRBJ1-2,TGTGCCAGCAGTTTGCCACAAAGAACCCCTTATGGCTACACCTTC,CASSLPQRTPYGYTF
TRBV7-9,NA,NA,TRBJ2-7,TGTGCCAGCAGCTCAGCCCTTGGACTTTCCTACGAGCAGTACTTC,CASSSALGLSYEQYF
TRBV6-5,NA,NA,TRBJ1-1,TGTGCCACCCACTACTCAGGGAGCGCTGAAGCTTTCTTT,CATHYSGSAEAFF
TRBV6-5,TRBD2,few,TRBJ2-3,TGTGCCATCGGGGCTAGCGGATACGACACGCAGTATTTT,CAIGASGYDTQYF
TRBV7-2,NA,NA,TRBJ2-7,TGTGCCAGCAGCTTTACAACCGAGCAGTACTTC,CASSFTTEQYF
TRBV24-1,TRBD2,NA,TRBJ2-1,TGTGCCACCAGTGATCCCGGGACTAGCGGGGATCAGTTCTTC,CATSDPGTSGDQFF
TRBV18,NA,NA,TRBJ2-7,TGTGCCAGCTCACCGCTGGGCAGGGGTAACGACGAGCAGTACTTC,CASSPLGRGNDEQYF
TRBV6-2/TRBV6-3,NA,NA,TRBJ2-3,TGTGCCAGCAGTTTGGCCATATTCACAGATACGCAGTATTTT,CASSLAIFTDTQYF
TRBV7-9,TRBD2,few,TRBJ2-7,TGTGCCAGCAGCTTATCCAGCGGGAGGGAGAACGAGCAGTACTTC,CASSLSSGRENEQYF
TRBV7-2,TRBD1,NA,TRBJ2-1,TGTGCCAGCAGCTTAAGTAGGGGGCAGGGCAATGAGCAGTTCTTC,CASSLSRGQGNEQFF
TRBV15,TRBD2,NA,TRBJ2-3,TGTGCCACCAGCAGAGATTCCGCGGGAGCGGATACGCAGTATTTT,CATSRDSAGADTQYF
TRBV25-1,NA,few,TRBJ2-7,TGTGCCAGCAGTGACCACTCGGGTGCCCCCTACGAGCAGTACTTC,CASSDHSGAPYEQYF
TRBV4-3,NA,many,TRBJ2-1,TGCGCCAGCAGCCAAGGACCCCGTATCAATGAGCAGTTCTTC,CASSQGPRINEQFF
TRBV29-1,NA,NA,TRBJ1-1,TGCAGCATGATGACAGTGAACACTGAAGCTTTCTTT,CSMMTVNTEAFF
TRBV2,TRBD1,few,TRBJ1-5,TGTGCCAGCTCTGGAGACAGGGGTTTTCGGCCCCAGCATTTT,CASSGDRGFRPQHF
TRBV6-2/TRBV6-3,NA,NA,TRBJ2-1,TGTGCCAGCAGTTTTAACAGGGTAAGGAGTGAGCAGTTCTTC,CASSFNRVRSEQFF
TRBV27,TRBD2,NA,TRBJ2-7,TGTGCCAGCAGGAGTAGCGGGCTTTACGAGCAGTACTTC,CASRSSGLYEQYF
TRBV5-1,NA,NA,TRBJ2-6,TGCGCCAGCAGCACTTCAGGGGCTGGGGCCAACGTCCTGACTTTC,CASSTSGAGANVLTF
TRBV7-2,NA,NA,TRBJ1-5,TGTGCCAGCAGCCGGACCGGGCGGCCCCAGCATTTT,CASSRTGRPQHF
TRBV12-3/TRBV12-4,NA,NA,TRBJ2-1,TGTGCCAGCAGTCCCGGGGGATCGGGAGAGCAGTTCTTC,CASSPGGSGEQFF
TRBV18,NA,few,TRBJ2-6,TGTGCCAGCTCACCAGGTGGCAGGGGGGTTCCTGGGGCCAACGTCCTGACTTTC,CASSPGGRGVPGANVLTF
TRBV6-5,TRBD1,NA,TRBJ1-5,TGTGCCAGCAGAAAAACCGGGACAGGGATTCAGCCCCAGCATTTT,CASRKTGTGIQPQHF
TRBV29-1,NA,NA,TRBJ1-1,TGCAGCGATTTACGGAATCAGGGGAATAGGGCTTTCTTT,CSDLRNQGNRAFF
TRBV13,NA,NA,TRBJ1-4,TGTGCCAGCAGCCCCCCCTCAGAAACTAATGAAAAACTGTTTTTT,CASSPPSETNEKLFF
TRBV20-1,TRBD1,NA,TRBJ1-2,TGCAGTGCTAGTGATGGCAGGGGGTACTATGGCTACACCTTC,CSASDGRGYYGYTF
TRBV4-2,TRBD1,few,TRBJ2-1,TGTGCCAGCAGAGACAGGGTTTGGGACAATGAGCAGTTCTTC,CASRDRVWDNEQFF
TRBV10-3,TRBD1,few,TRBJ2-3,TGTGCCATCAGTGGTGGACAGGGTGCTACAGATACGCAGTATTTT,CAISGGQGATDTQYF
TRBV5-1,TRBD1,NA,TRBJ1-5,TGCGCCAGCAGCATAGGGACAGAATTCTTTAATCAGCCCCAGCATTTT,CASSIGTEFFNQPQHF
TRBV4-2,NA,few,TRBJ2-7,TGTGTCAGCAGCCAAGATACGGGCGAGCAGTACTTC,CVSSQDTGEQYF
TRBV20-1,NA,NA,TRBJ2-5,TGCAGTGCTAGACCTCTGGGGATCGAGGGTTCGGAGACCCAGTACTTC,CSARPLGIEGSETQYF
TRBV20-1,TRBD2,NA,TRBJ2-7,TGCAGTGCTCCTCCGGGACTAGCGGAGTACGAGCAGTACTTC,CSAPPGLAEYEQYF
TRBV5-1,NA,NA,TRBJ2-1,TGCGCCAGCAGCCGTCGTCCCGGGACTCAAGTGAGGGATGAGCAGTTCTTC,CASSRRPGTQVRDEQFF
TRBV12-3/TRBV12-4,NA,NA,TRBJ1-4,TGTGCCAGCAGGAATCGGTGGGGGGGATCCGAAAAACTGTTTTTT,CASRNRWGGSEKLFF
TRBV19,NA,NA,TRBJ2-2,TGTGCCAGTAGTGTAGTGGTCTCGGGGAGGTCCGGGGAGCTGTTTTTT,CASSVVVSGRSGELFF
TRBV6-6,TRBD2,NA,TRBJ2-1,TGTGCCGCACGAGGGGCTAGCGGGAGGATCGAGCAGTTCTTC,CAARGASGRIEQFF
TRBV7-6,NA,once,TRBJ1-2,TGTGCCAGCAGCTTAAGGGACGAGACAATAGCTAACTATGGCTACACCTTC,CASSLRDETIANYGYTF
TRBV20-1,TRBD2,NA,TRBJ2-3,TGCAGTGCTTCAACAGCGGGAGAGAACACAGATACGCAGTATTTT,CSASTAGENTDTQYF
TRBV27,TRBD2,once,TRBJ2-7,TGTGCCAGCAGTTCTCTAGCGGGGGGCCCCCGTTACGAGCAGTACTTC,CASSSLAGGPRYEQYF
TRBV6-5,TRBD2,NA,TRBJ2-5,TGTGCCAGCAGTTACTGGGGGGGAATTCAAGAGACCCAGTACTTC,CASSYWGGIQETQYF
TRBV10-3,TRBD1,few,TRBJ1-1,TGTGCCATCAGCCAGGGACAGGGGAACACTGAAGCTTTCTTT,CAISQGQGNTEAFF
TRBV20-1,NA,NA,TRBJ2-7,TGCAATGCCGAAAGCCTGGGGAGAGGCTACGAGCAGTACTTC,CNAESLGRGYEQYF
TRBV12-3/TRBV12-4,NA,NA,TRBJ2-3,TGTGCCAGCAGTTTTCTTCCGGGAGTGAGAACAGATATGCAGTATTTT,CASSFLPGVRTDMQYF
TRBV28,NA,NA,TRBJ2-2,TGTGCCAGCAGTTTATGGGCTTCGGGTTCAACCGGGGAGCTGTTTTTT,CASSLWASGSTGELFF
TRBV20-1,NA,NA,TRBJ2-7,TGCAGTCCGACAGGAGCGACCTACGAGCAGTACTTC,CSPTGATYEQYF